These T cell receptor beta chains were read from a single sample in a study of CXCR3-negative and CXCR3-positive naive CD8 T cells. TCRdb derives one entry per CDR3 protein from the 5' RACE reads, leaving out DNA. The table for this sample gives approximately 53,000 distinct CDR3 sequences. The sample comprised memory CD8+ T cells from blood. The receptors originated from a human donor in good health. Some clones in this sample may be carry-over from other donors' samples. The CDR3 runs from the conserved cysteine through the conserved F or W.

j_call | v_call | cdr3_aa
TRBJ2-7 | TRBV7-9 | CASSQGLNYEQYF
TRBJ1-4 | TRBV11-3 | CASSLRERDYEKLFF
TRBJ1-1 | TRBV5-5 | CASSPPMGRSGTEAFF
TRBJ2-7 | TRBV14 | CASSQGPGKQYF
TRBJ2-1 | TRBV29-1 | CSVGQGAHNEQFF
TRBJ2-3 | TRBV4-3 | CASSQDGGDGLAGVKTDTQYF
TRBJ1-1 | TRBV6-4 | CASSERANTEAFF
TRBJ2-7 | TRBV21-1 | CASNRGAGFRVSYEQYF
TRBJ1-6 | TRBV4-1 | CASSQPLGVSPLHF
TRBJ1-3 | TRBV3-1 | CASSPEPQGSNTTYF
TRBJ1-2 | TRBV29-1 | CSVEQLDSANYGYTF
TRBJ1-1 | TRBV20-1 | CSARRGDTEAFF
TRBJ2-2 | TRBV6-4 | CASSDSLEGNTGELFF
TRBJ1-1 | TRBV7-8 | CASSSQGKAFF
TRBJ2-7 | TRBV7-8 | CASSPGPVSYEQYF
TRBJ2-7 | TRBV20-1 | CSARDRGETNEQYF
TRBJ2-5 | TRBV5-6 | CASSLRAAYQETQYF
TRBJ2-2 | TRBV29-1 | CSAQDSGGGGELFF
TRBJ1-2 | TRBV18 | CASSPPGLEVYGYTF
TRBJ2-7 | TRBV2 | CASSTRDSSYEQYF
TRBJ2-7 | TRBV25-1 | CASSESYEQYF
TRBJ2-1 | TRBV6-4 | CASALQRYNEQFF
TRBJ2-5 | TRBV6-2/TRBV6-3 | CASRSHGGGVLGQETQYF
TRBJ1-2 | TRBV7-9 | CASSSGQGANYGYTF
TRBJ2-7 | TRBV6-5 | CASSYTIFYEQYF
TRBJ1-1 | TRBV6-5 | CASSVRPYTEAFF
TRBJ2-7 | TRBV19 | CASSIGRTYEQYF
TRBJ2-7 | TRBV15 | CATSSDRGGYEQYF
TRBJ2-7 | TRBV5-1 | CASSLVGREASYEQYF
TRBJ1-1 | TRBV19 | CASSLLWGTEAFF
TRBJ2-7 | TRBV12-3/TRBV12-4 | CASSSPQGTILEPYEQYF
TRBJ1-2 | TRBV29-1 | CSVEDGANYGYTF
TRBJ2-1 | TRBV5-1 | CASSLRQYNEQFF
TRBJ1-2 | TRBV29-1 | CSVQGSQGFDYGYTF
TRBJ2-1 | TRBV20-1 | CSARDERALAGGEQFF
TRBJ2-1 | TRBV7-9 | CASSLEGVLSYNEQFF
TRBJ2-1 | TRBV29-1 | CSVPRASGGPSYNEQFF